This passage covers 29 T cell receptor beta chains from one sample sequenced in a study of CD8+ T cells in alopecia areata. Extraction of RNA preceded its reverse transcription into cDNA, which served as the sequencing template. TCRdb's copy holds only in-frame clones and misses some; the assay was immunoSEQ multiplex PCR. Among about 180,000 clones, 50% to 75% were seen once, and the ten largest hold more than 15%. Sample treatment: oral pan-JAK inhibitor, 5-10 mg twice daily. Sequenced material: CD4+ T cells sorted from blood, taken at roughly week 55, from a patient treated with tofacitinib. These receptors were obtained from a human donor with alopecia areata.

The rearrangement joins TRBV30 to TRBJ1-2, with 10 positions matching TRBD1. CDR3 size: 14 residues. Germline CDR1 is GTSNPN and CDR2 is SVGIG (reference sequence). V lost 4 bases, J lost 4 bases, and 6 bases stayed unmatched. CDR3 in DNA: TGTGCCTGGAATCCCGGACAGGGGGGCTATGGCTACACCTTC. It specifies CAWNPGQGGYGYTF.

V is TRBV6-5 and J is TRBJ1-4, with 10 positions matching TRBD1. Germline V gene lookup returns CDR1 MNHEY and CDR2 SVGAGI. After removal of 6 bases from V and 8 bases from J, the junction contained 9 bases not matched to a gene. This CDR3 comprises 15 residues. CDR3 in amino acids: CASSLLGTGEEKLFF. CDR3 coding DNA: TGTGCCAGCAGCCTATTGGGGACAGGGGAGGAAAAACTGTTTTTT.

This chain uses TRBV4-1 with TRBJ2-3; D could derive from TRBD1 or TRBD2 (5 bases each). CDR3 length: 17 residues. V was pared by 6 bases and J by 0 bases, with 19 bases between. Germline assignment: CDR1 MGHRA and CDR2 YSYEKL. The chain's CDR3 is CASRQRGASASTDTQYF. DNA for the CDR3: TGCGCCAGCAGACAGAGAGGGGCAAGCGCGAGCACAGATACGCAGTATTTT.

Written as DNA, the CDR3 is TGCGCCAGCAGCCCTCGGGCCTACGAGCAGTACTTC. Its protein product is CASSPRAYEQYF. The V and J genes are TRBV5-1 and TRBJ2-7; D uncertain. V was clipped by 4 bases and J by 2 bases, with 7 bases between them. The CDR3 is 12 residues long. The germline CDR1 and CDR2 sequences are SGHRS and YFSETQ. Combining the CDR3 with reference TRBV5-1 and TRBJ2-7 gives the whole variable domain KAGVTQTPRYLIKTRGQQVTLSCSPISGHRSVSWYQQTPGQGLQFLFEYFSETQRNKGNFPGRFSGRQFSNSRSEMNVSTLELGDSALYLCASSPRAYEQYFGPGTRLTVT.

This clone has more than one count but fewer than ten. CDR3 region: CASTSGQGYEQYF. The CDR3 DNA reads as TGCGCCAGTACCTCGGGACAGGGGTACGAGCAGTACTTC. This chain uses TRBV5-1 with TRBJ2-7; 10 positions match TRBD1. This CDR3 is built from 13 residues. V shed 8 bases and J 4 bases; nucleotides not matched to a gene: 6. The germline CDR1 and CDR2 sequences are SGHRS and YFSETQ.

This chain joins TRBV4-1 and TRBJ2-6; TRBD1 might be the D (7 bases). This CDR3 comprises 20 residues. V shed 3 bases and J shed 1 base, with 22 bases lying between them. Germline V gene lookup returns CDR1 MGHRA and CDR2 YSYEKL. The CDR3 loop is CASSQGFYDREVSGANVLTF. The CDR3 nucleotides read TGCGCCAGCAGCCAGGGATTTTACGACAGGGAGGTTTCTGGGGCCAACGTCCTGACTTTC.

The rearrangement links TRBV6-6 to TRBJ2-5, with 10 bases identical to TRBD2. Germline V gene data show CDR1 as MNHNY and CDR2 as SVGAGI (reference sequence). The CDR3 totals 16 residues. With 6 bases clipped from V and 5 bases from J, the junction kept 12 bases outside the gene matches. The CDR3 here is CASSSLTSGVLETQYF. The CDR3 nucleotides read TGTGCCAGCAGCTCCCTCACTAGCGGGGTACTTGAGACCCAGTACTTC.

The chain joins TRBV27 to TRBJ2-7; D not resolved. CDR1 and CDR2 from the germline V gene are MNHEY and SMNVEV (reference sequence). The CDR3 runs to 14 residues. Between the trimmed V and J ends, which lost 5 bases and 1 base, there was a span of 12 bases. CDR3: CASSPLPGSYEQYF. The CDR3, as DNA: TGTGCCAGCAGTCCCCTACCCGGGTCCTACGAGCAGTACTTC.

The CDR3 reads CSVDQEGTSSVHEQYF. The CDR3, as DNA: TGCAGCGTTGACCAGGAGGGGACTAGCTCAGTCCACGAGCAGTACTTC. This sequence joins TRBV29-1 and TRBJ2-7; TRBD2 matches at 9 bases. The CDR3 loop spans 16 amino acids. Unmatched junction bases numbered 14, after V lost 3 bases and J lost 5 bases. CDR1 is SQVTM and CDR2 is ANQGSEA in the germline V gene.

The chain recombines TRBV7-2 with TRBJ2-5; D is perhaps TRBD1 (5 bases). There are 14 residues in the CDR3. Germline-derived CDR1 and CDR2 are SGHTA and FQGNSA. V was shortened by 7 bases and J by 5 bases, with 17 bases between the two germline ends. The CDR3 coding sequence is TGTGCCAGCACCCACCGGCAGGGTGTGGAGACCCAGTACTTC. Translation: CASTHRQGVETQYF.

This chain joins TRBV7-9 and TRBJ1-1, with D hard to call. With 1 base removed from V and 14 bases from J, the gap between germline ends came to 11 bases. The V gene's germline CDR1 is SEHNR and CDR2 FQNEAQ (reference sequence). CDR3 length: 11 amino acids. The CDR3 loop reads CASSLVRVPFF. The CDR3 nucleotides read TGTGCCAGCAGCTTAGTCCGGGTCCCGTTCTTT.

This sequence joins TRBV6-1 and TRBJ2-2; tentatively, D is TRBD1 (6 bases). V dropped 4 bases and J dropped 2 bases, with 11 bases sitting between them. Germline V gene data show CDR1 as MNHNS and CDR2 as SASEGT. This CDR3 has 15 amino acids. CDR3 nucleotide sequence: TGTGCCAGCAGTGGCAGGACAGTCAACACCGGGGAGCTGTTTTTT. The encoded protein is CASSGRTVNTGELFF.

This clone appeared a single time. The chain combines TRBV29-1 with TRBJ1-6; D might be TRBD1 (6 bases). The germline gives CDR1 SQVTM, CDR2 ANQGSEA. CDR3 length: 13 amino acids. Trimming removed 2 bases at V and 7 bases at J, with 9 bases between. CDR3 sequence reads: CSVEKQGNSPLHF. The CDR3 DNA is TGCAGCGTTGAAAAACAGGGAAATTCACCCCTCCACTTT.

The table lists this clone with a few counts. CDR3 in amino acids: CASSSLYTKKVAYNEQFF. In DNA form, the CDR3 reads TGTGCCAGTAGTTCTTTGTACACCAAGAAGGTAGCCTACAATGAGCAGTTCTTC. J is TRBJ2-1 and V is TRBV19, with no clear D. Germline V gene lookup returns CDR1 LNHDA and CDR2 SQIVND (reference sequence). This CDR3 contains 18 residues. With 5 bases removed from V and 2 bases from J, the gap between germline ends came to 22 bases.

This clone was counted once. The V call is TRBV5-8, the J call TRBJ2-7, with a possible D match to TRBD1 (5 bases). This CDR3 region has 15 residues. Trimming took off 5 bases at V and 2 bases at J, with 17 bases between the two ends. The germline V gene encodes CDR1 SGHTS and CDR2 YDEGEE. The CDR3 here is CASSSNWQGTYEQYF. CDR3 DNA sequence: TGTGCCAGCAGTTCGAACTGGCAGGGTACCTACGAGCAGTACTTC.

CDR3 region: CASSPNDLWNSPLHF. CDR3 nucleotide sequence: TGTGCCAGCAGCCCGAACGATTTGTGGAATTCACCCCTCCACTTT. The rearrangement links TRBV7-8 to TRBJ1-6; no definite D call. Trimming pared 5 bases from V and 7 bases from J, leaving 15 bases between. CDR1 SGHVS and CDR2 FQNEAQ come from the germline V gene. The CDR3 is made up of 15 amino acids.

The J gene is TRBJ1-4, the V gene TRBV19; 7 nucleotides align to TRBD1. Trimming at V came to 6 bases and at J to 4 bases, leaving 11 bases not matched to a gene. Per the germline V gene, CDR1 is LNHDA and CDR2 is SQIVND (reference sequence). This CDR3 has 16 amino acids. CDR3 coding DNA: TGTGCCAGTAGAAATAGGCCGGGACAGAATAATGAAAAACTGTTTTTT. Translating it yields CASRNRPGQNNEKLFF.

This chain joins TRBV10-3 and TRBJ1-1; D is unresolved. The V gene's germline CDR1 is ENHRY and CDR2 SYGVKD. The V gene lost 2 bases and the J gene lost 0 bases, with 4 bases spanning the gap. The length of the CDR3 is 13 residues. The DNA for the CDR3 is TGTGCCATCAGTGAGATGGTGAACACTGAAGCTTTCTTT. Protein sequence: CAISEMVNTEAFF.

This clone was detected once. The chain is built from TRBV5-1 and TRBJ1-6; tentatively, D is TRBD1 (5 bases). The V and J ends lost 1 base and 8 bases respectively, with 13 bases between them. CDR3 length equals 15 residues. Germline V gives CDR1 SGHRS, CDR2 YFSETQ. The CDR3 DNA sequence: TGCGCCAGCAGCTTGAACTGGCAGGGAGATTCACCCCTCCACTTT. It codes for CASSLNWQGDSPLHF.

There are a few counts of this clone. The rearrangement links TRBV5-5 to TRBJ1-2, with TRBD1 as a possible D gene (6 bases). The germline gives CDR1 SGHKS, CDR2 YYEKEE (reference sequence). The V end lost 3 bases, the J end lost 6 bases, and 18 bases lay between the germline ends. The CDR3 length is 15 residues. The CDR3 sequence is CASSSQTGIPDGYTF. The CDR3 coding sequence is TGTGCCAGCAGCTCTCAAACAGGGATACCGGATGGCTACACCTTC.

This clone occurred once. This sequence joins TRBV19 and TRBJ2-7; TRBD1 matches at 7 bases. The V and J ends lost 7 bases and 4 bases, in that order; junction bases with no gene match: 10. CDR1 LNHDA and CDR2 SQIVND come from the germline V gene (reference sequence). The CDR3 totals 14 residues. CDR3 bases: TGTGCCAGTAAAACCCGGGACAGCACTTACGAGCAGTACTTC. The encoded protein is CASKTRDSTYEQYF.

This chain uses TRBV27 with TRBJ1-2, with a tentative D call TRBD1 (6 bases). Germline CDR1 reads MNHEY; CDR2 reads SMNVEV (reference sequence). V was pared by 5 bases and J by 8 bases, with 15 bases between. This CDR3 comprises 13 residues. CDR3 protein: CASSADRRVGYTF. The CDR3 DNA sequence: TGTGCCAGCAGTGCCGACAGGCGCGTAGGCTACACCTTC.

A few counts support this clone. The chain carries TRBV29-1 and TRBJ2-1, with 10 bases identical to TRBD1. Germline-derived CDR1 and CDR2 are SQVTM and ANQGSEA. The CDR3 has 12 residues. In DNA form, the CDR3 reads TGCAGTGTGGGACAGGGGAACAATGAGCAGTTCTTC. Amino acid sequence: CSVGQGNNEQFF.

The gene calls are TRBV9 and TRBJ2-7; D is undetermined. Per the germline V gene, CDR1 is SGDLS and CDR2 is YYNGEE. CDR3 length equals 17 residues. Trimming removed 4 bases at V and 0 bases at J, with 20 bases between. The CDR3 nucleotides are TGTGCCAGCAGCCAAACACCGGGCGCGATAAGCTCCTACGAGCAGTACTTC. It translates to CASSQTPGAISSYEQYF. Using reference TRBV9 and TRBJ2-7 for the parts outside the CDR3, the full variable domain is DSGVTQTPKHLITATGQRVTLRCSPRSGDLSVYWYQQSLDQGLQFLIQYYNGEERAKGNILERFSAQQFPDLHSELNLSSLELGDSALYFCASSQTPGAISSYEQYFGPGTRLTVT.

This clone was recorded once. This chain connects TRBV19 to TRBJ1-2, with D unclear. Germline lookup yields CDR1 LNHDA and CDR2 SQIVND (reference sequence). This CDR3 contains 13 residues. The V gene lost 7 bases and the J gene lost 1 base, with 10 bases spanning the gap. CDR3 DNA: TGTGCCAGTACTCATGAGAGTAACTATGGCTACACCTTC. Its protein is CASTHESNYGYTF.

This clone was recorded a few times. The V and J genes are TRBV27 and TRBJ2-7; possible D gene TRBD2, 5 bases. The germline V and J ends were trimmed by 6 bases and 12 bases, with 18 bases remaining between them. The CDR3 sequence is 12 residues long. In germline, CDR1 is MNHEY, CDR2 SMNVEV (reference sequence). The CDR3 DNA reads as TGTGCCAGCAGCCAAGGAGGAGATCGGTGGTACTTC. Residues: CASSQGGDRWYF.

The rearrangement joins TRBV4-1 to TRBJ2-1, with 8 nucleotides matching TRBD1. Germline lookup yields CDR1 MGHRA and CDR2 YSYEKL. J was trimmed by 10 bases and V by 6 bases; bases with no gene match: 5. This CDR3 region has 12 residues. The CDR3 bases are TGCGCCAGCAGTCAACAGGGGGGAGAGCAGTTCTTC. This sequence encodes CASSQQGGEQFF.

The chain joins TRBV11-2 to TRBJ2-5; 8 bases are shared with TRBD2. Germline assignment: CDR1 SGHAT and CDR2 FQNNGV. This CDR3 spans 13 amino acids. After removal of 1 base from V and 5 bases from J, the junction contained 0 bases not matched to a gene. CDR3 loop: CASSLGLAETQYF. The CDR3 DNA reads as TGTGCCAGCAGCTTAGGACTAGCGGAGACCCAGTACTTC.

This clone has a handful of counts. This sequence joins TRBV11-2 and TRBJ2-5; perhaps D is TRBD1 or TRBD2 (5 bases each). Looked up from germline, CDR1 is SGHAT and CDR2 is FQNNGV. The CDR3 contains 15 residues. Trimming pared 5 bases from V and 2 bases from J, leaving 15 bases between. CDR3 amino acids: CASSRPGRRQETQYF. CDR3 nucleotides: TGTGCCAGCAGCCGGCCGGGGCGGCGACAAGAGACCCAGTACTTC.